Listed below are T cell receptor beta chains from one sample, sequenced in a study of preoperative IRX-2 immunotherapy in early breast cancer. Clones were read by immunoSEQ multiplex PCR, and TCRdb kept only the in-frame ones, dropping some. The sample carries 20,000 to 30,000 clones, about four fifths recorded once. The specimen was lymph node tissue, collected before IRX-2 immunotherapy. These receptors all stem from a human donor with breast cancer. Both conserved end residues are part of each CDR3. The D gene is left open where the match is weak. Rows may omit the clone size; those that give it use once, few, many or a size class.

size	V	J	D	CDR3	DNA
NA	TRBV6-8	TRBJ1-2	TRBD1	CASSPGQARGVYGYTF	TGTGCCAGCAGTCCGGGACAGGCCAGAGGGGTTTATGGCTACACCTTC
NA	TRBV6-8	TRBJ2-7	NA	CATRPTGGRGLYEQYF	TGTGCCACCAGACCTACGGGAGGCAGGGGGCTCTACGAGCAGTACTTC
NA	TRBV6-8	TRBJ2-7	NA	CASRIQGPSYEQYF	TGTGCCAGCAGAATTCAGGGTCCAAGCTACGAGCAGTACTTC
NA	TRBV7-1	TRBJ2-3	TRBD1	CASSFTGDSTDTQYF	TGTGCCAGCAGCTTTACAGGGGACAGCACAGATACGCAGTATTTT
NA	TRBV6-8	TRBJ1-6	NA	CASSYSGFSNSPLHF	TGTGCCAGCAGTTACTCCGGTTTCTCTAATTCACCCCTCCACTTT
NA	TRBV6-8	TRBJ1-1	NA	CATPDNMNTEAFF	TGTGCCACCCCGGACAACATGAACACTGAAGCTTTCTTT
NA	TRBV6-8	TRBJ1-5	NA	CASSPWASLPQHF	TGTGCCAGCAGCCCCTGGGCCTCCCTGCCCCAGCATTTT
NA	TRBV29-1	TRBJ1-4	NA	CSVEGAGPGGEKLFF	TGCAGCGTTGAAGGGGCAGGCCCTGGCGGGGAAAAACTGTTTTTT
NA	TRBV10-1	TRBJ2-3	TRBD2	CASSELAGGPSDTQYF	TGCGCCAGCAGTGAGTTAGCGGGGGGGCCATCTGATACGCAGTATTTT
few	TRBV10-3	TRBJ2-2	NA	CAISESTLGKNTGELFF	TGTGCCATCAGTGAGTCGACTCTGGGGAAGAACACCGGGGAGCTGTTTTTT
NA	TRBV6-8	TRBJ1-6	TRBD1	CASSLGQGSNSPLHF	TGTGCCAGCAGCCTCGGACAGGGATCCAATTCACCCCTCCACTTT
NA	TRBV6-8	TRBJ2-2	NA	CASTVTNTGELFF	TGTGCCAGCACGGTGACGAACACCGGGGAGCTGTTTTTT
NA	TRBV15	TRBJ2-1	TRBD2	CATSRVYAGGPKNEQFF	TGTGCCACCAGCAGAGTATACGCGGGGGGGCCTAAGAATGAGCAGTTCTTC
few	TRBV18	TRBJ1-1	TRBD1	CASSPQTGGTEAFF	TGTGCCAGCTCACCACAGACAGGGGGCACTGAAGCTTTCTTT
NA	TRBV19	TRBJ2-7	NA	CASSIGHSITYEQYF	TGTGCCAGTAGTATAGGGCACTCAATAACCTACGAGCAGTACTTC
NA	TRBV7-1	TRBJ2-5	TRBD1	CASSLVTGGETQYF	TGTGCCAGCAGCTTAGTGACAGGGGGTGAGACCCAGTACTTC
NA	TRBV18	TRBJ1-4	TRBD1	CASSRGQDNEKLFF	TGTGCCAGCTCACGGGGACAGGATAATGAAAAACTGTTTTTT
NA	TRBV7-4	TRBJ1-1	NA	CASSLSLNTEAFF	TGTGCCAGCAGCTTAAGCCTGAACACTGAAGCTTTCTTT
NA	TRBV5-1	TRBJ2-3	NA	CASSLEAGDADTQYF	TGCGCCAGCAGCTTGGAGGCAGGGGACGCAGATACGCAGTATTTT
NA	TRBV7-7	TRBJ2-3	NA	CASSSNVDSTDTQYF	TGTGCCAGCAGCTCGAATGTGGACAGCACAGATACGCAGTATTTT
NA	TRBV6-8	TRBJ2-7	NA	CASSPQGYEQYF	TGTGCCAGCAGTCCTCAGGGATACGAGCAGTACTTC
NA	TRBV27	TRBJ2-1	NA	CATSATGSPHLYNEQFF	TGTGCCACCAGTGCCACGGGTTCCCCACATCTTTACAATGAGCAGTTCTTC
few	TRBV15	TRBJ2-1	TRBD2	CATSRDGGASYNEQFF	TGTGCCACCAGCAGAGACGGGGGGGCGTCCTACAATGAGCAGTTCTTC
NA	TRBV18	TRBJ2-1	NA	CASLTQYPSHNEQFF	TGTGCCAGCTTGACACAATATCCTAGCCACAATGAGCAGTTCTTC